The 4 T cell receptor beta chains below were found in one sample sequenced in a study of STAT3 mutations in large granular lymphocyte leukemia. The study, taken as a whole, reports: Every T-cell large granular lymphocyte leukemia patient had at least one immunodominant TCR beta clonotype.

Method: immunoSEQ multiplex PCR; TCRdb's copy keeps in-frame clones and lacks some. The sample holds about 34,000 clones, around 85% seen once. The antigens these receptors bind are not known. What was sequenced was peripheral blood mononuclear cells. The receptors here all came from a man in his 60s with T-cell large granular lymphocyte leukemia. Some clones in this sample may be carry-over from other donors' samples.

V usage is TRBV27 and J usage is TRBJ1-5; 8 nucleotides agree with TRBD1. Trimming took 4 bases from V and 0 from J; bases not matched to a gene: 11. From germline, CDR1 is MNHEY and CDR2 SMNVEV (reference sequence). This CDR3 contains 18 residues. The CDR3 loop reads CASSSLRQGTYSNQPQHF. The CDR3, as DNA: TGTGCCAGCAGTTCCCTCCGACAGGGGACTTATAGCAATCAGCCCCAGCATTTT.

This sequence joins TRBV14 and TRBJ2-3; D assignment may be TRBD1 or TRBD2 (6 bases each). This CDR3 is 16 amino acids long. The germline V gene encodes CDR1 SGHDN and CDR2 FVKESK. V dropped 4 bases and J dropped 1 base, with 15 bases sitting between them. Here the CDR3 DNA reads TGTGCCAGCAGCCTTCTCGGGGGCACAGGCACAGATACGCAGTATTTT. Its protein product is CASSLLGGTGTDTQYF.

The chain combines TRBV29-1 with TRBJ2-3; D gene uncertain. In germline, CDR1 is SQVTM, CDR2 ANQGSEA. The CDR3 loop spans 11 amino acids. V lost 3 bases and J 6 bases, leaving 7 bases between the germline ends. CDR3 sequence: CSVDVSDTQYF. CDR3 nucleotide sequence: TGCAGCGTTGACGTCTCGGATACGCAGTATTTT.

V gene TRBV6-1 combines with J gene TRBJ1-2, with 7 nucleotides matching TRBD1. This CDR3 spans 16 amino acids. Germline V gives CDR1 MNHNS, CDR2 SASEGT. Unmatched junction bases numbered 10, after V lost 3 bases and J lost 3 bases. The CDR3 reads CASSDPARGRDYGYTF. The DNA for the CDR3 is TGTGCCAGCAGTGATCCGGCGAGGGGGCGAGACTATGGCTACACCTTC.